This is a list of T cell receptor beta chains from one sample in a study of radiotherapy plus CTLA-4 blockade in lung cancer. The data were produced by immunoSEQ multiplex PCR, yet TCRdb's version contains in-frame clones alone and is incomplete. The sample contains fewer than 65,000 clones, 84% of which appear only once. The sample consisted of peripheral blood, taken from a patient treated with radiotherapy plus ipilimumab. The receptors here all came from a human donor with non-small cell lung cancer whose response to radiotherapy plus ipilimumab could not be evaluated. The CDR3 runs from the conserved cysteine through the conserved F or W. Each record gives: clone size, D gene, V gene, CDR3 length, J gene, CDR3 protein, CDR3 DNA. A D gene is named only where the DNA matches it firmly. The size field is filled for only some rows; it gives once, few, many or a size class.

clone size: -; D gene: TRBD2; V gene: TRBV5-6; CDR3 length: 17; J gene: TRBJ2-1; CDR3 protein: CASSLAGGAGTYNEQFF; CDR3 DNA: TGTGCCAGCAGCCTCGCGGGAGGGGCGGGCACCTACAATGAGCAGTTCTTC
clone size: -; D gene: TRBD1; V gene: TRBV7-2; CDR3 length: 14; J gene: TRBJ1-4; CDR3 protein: CASSLGQGNEKLFF; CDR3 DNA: TGTGCCAGCAGCTTAGGACAGGGGAATGAAAAACTGTTTTTT
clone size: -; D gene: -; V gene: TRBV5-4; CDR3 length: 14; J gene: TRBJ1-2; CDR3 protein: CASSQDFTGGGYTF; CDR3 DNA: TGTGCCAGCAGCCAAGATTTCACGGGGGGTGGCTACACCTTC
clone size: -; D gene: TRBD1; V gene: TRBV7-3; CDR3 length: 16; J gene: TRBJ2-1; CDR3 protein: CASSLTVAGGYNEQFF; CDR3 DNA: TGTGCCAGCAGCTTAACGGTGGCAGGGGGCTACAATGAGCAGTTCTTC
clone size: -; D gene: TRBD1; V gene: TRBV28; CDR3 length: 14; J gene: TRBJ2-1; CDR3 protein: CASLGTGGWNEQFF; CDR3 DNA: TGTGCCAGCCTTGGGACAGGGGGCTGGAATGAGCAGTTCTTC
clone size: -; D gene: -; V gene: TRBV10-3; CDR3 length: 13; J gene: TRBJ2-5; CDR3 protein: CAISEQGQETQYF; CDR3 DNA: TGTGCCATCAGTGAGCAGGGGCAAGAGACCCAGTACTTC
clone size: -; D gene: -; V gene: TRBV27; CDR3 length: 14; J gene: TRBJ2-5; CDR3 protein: CASSVRGPSETQYF; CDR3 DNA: TGTGCCAGCAGCGTCAGGGGCCCATCCGAGACCCAGTACTTC
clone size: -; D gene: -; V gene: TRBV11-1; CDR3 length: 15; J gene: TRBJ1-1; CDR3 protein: CASNEGNKLNTEAFF; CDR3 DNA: TGTGCCAGCAACGAGGGTAATAAACTGAACACTGAAGCTTTCTTT
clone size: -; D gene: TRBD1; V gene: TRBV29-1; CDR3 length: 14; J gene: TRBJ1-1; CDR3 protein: CSVEGQGWNTEAFF; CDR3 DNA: TGCAGCGTTGAAGGACAGGGGTGGAACACTGAAGCTTTCTTT
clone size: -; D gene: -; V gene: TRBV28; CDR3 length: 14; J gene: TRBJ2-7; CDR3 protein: CASSFQGSSYEQYF; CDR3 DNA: TGTGCCAGCAGTTTTCAGGGGAGCTCCTACGAGCAGTACTTC
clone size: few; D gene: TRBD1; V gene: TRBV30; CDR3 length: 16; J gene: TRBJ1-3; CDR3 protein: CAWSVFRGDRRNTIYF; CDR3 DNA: TGTGCCTGGAGTGTATTTCGAGGGGACAGACGAAACACCATATATTTT
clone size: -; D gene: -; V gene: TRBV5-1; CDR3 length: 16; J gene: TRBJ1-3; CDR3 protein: CASSLGTRVTGNTIYF; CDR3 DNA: TGCGCCAGCAGCTTGGGTACCAGGGTAACTGGAAACACCATATATTTT
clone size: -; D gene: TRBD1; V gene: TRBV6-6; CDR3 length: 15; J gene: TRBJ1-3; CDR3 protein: CASSPQDRAGNTIYF; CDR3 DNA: TGTGCCAGCAGTCCCCAGGACAGGGCTGGAAACACCATATATTTT
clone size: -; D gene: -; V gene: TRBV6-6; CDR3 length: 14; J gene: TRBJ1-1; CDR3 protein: CASSYPGSHTEAFF; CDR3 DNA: TGTGCCAGCAGTTACCCGGGGTCGCACACTGAAGCTTTCTTT
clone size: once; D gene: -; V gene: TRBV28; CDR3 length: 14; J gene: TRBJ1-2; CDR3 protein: CASSTPGGNYGYTF; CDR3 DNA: TGTGCCAGCAGTACCCCGGGGGGGAACTATGGCTACACCTTC
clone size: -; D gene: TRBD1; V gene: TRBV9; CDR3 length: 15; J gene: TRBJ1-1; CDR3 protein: CASSTQTTGSTEAFF; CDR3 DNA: TGTGCCAGCAGCACCCAAACGACAGGGAGCACTGAAGCTTTCTTT
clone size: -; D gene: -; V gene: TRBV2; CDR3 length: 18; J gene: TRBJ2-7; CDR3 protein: CASSEDNSAASGFYEQYF; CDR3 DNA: TGTGCCAGCAGTGAAGACAACTCTGCGGCCTCCGGGTTCTACGAGCAGTACTTC
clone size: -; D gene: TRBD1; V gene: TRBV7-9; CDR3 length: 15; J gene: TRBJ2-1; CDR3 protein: CASTEGDRGGDEQFF; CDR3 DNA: TGTGCCAGCACCGAGGGGGACAGGGGGGGCGATGAGCAGTTCTTC
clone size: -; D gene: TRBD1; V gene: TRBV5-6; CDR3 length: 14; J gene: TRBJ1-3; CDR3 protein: CASSSGQAVHTIYF; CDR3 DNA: TGTGCCAGCAGCTCAGGACAGGCGGTGCACACCATATATTTT
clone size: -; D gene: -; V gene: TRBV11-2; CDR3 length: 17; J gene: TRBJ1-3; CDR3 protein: CASSFPPGFGSGNTIYF; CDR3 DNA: TGTGCCAGCAGCTTTCCCCCGGGGTTTGGCTCTGGAAACACCATATATTTT
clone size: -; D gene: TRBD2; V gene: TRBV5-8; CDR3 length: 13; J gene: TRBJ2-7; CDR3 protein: CASSWEGYNEQYF; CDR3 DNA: TGTGCCAGCAGCTGGGAGGGGTACAACGAGCAGTACTTC
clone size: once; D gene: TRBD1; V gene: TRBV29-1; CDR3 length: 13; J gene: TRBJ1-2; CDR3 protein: CSVEEQGDYGYTF; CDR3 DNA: TGCAGCGTTGAGGAACAGGGGGACTATGGCTACACCTTC
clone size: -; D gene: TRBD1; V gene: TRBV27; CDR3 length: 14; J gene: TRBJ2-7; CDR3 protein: CASSLRDRVYEQYF; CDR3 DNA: TGTGCCAGCAGTTTACGGGACAGGGTCTACGAGCAGTACTTC
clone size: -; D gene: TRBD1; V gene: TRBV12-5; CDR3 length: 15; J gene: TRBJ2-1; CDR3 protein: CASGLGGTGNNEQFF; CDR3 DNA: TGTGCTAGTGGTTTGGGGGGGACAGGGAACAATGAGCAGTTCTTC
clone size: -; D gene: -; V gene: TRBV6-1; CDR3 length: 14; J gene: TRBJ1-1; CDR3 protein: CASTPSGPNTEAFF; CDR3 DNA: TGTGCCAGCACACCCTCAGGCCCTAACACTGAAGCTTTCTTT
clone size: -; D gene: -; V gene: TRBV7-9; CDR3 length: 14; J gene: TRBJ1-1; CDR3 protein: CASKQSAGDTEAFF; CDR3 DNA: TGTGCCAGCAAACAGAGTGCGGGGGACACTGAAGCTTTCTTT
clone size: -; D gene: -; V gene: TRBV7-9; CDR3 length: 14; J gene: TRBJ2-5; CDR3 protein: CASSSTGTDETQYF; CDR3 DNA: TGTGCCAGCAGCTCCACAGGGACGGACGAGACCCAGTACTTC
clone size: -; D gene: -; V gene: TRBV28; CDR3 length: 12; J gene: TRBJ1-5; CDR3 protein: CASETKLQPQHF; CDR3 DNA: TGTGCCAGCGAGACTAAACTTCAGCCCCAGCATTTT
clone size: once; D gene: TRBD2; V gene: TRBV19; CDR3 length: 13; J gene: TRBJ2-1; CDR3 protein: CASTLTSGLEQFF; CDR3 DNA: TGTGCCAGTACCTTGACTAGCGGGCTTGAGCAGTTCTTC
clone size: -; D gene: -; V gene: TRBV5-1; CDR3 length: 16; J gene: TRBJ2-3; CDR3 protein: CASSLYGTQATDTQYF; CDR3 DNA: TGCGCCAGCAGCTTGTACGGGACACAAGCCACAGATACGCAGTATTTT
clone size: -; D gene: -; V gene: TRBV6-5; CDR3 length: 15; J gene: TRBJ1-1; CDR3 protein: CASSRGSSENTEAFF; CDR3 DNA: TGTGCCAGCAGTAGGGGGTCCTCAGAGAACACTGAAGCTTTCTTT
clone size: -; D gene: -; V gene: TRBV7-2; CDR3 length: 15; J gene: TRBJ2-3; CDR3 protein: CASSYQTDFTDTQYF; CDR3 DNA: TGTGCCAGCAGCTATCAAACCGACTTCACAGATACGCAGTATTTT
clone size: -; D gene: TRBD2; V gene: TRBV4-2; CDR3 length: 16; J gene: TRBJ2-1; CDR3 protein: CASSPSTSGGNNEQFF; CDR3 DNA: TGTGCCAGCAGCCCCTCGACTAGCGGAGGGAACAATGAGCAGTTCTTC
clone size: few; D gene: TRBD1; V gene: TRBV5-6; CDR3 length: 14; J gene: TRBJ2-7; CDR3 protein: CASSPGTVSYEQYF; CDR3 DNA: TGTGCCAGCAGCCCGGGGACAGTCTCCTACGAGCAGTACTTC
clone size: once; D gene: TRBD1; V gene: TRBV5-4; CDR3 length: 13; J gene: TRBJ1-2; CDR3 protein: CASSAGTGDGYTF; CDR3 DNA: TGTGCCAGCAGCGCCGGGACAGGGGATGGCTACACCTTC
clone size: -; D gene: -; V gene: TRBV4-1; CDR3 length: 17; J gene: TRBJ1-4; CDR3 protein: CASSQMAPEISSGKLFF; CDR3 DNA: TGCGCCAGCAGCCAAATGGCCCCTGAGATTTCGTCGGGAAAACTGTTTTTT
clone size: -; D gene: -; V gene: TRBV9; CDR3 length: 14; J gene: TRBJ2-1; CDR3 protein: CASSASTNYNEQFF; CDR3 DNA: TGTGCCAGCAGCGCCTCGACTAATTACAATGAGCAGTTCTTC
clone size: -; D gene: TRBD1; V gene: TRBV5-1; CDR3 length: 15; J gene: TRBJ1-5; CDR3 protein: CASSPGQGGEQPQHF; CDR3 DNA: TGCGCCAGCAGCCCCGGACAGGGAGGAGAGCAGCCCCAGCATTTT
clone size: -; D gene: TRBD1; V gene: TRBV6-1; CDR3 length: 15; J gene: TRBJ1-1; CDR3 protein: CASSQRQGAPTEAFF; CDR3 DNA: TGTGCCAGCAGCCAAAGACAGGGGGCGCCCACTGAAGCTTTCTTT
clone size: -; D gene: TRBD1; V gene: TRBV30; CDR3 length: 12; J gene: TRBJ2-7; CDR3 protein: CAWGQDTYEQYF; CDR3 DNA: TGTGCCTGGGGACAGGATACCTACGAGCAGTACTTC
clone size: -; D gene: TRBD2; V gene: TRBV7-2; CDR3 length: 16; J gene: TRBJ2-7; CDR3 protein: CASSLGLAGGQGEQYF; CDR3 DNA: TGTGCCAGCAGCTTAGGGCTAGCGGGAGGTCAGGGAGAGCAGTACTTC
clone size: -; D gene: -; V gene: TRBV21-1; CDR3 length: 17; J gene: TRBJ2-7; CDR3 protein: CASSKAVVAGGWYEQYF; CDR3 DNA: TGTGCCAGCAGCAAAGCGGTGGTAGCGGGAGGTTGGTACGAGCAGTACTTC
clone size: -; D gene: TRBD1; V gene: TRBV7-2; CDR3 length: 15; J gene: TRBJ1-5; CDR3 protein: CASSLLGQGNQPQHF; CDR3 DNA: TGTGCCAGCAGCTTACTGGGACAGGGGAATCAGCCCCAGCATTTT